This T cell receptor beta chain stems from a study of regulatory T cells in long-lasting Graves disease. General study results and limits: Study was limited to peripheral blood, excluding thyroid tissue. Among samples with persistent disease, TRBV28, TRBJ1-2 and TRBJ2-5 were favored.

The CDR3 is made up of 15 amino acids. V lost 3 bases to trimming and J lost 4 bases, with 13 bases between them. Noted time point: persistent/refractory GD, antithyroid drugs over 5 years with positive TRAb. PBMC RNA served as the TCR library source. Turning to this clonotype: No antigen is known for it.

iRepertoire HTBI primers and Arm-PCR of CDR3 regions built TCR beta libraries. TCRdb processed the multiplex PCR reads anew with MiXCR; each CDR3 protein has one entry. The sample lists 400,000 to 500,000 distinct CDR3 sequences; under 25% were seen once. This TCR was recovered from a female donor with Graves disease. Sequenced material: peripheral blood mononuclear cells (PBMCs), taken when the disease was refractory, from a patient treated with antithyroid drugs. The rearrangement joins TRBV12-3 or TRBV12-4 to TRBJ1-3; tentative D call: TRBD1 (5 bases). CDR3 sequence: CASSLSGDLGNTIYF. As DNA, the CDR3 is TGTGCCAGCAGTTTGTCCGGGGACCTCGGAAACACCATATATTTT.